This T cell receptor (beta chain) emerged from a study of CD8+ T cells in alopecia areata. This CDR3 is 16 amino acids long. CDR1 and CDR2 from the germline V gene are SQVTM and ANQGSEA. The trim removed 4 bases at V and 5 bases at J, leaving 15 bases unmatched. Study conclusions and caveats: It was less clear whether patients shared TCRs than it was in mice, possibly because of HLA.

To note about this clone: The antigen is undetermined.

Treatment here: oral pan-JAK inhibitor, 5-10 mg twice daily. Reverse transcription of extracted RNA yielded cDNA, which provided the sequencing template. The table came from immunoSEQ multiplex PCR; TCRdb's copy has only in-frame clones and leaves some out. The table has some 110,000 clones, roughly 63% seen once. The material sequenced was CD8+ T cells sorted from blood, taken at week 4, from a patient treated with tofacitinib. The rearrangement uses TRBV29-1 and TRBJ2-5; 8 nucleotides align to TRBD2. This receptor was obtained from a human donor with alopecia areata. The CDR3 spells CSVAVNAGTRSETQYF. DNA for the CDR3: TGCAGCGTTGCGGTAAATGCCGGGACTAGGAGTGAGACCCAGTACTTC.